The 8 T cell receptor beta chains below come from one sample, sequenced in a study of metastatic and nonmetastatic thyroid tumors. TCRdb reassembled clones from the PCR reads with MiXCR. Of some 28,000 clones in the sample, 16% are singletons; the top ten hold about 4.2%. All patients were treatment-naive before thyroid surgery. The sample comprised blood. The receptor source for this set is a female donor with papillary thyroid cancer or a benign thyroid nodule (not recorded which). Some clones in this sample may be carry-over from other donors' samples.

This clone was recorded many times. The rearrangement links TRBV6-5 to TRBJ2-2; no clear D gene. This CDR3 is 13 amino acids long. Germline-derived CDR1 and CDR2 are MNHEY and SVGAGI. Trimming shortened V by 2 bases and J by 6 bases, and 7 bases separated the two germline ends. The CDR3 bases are TGTGCCAGCAGTTACGTCGGGTCCGGGGAGCTGTTTTTT. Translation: CASSYVGSGELFF.

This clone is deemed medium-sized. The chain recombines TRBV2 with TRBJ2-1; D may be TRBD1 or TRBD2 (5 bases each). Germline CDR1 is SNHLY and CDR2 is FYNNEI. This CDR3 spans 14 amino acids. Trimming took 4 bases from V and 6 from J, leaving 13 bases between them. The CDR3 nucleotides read TGTGCCAGCAGTGGGGGGATGGGATTCAATGAGCAGTTCTTC. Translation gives CASSGGMGFNEQFF.

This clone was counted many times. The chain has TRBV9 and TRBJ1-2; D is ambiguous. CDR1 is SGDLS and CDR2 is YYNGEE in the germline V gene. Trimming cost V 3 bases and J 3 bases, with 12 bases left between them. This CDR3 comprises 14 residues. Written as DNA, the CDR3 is TGTGCCAGCAGCGGGGCCCCTGCCCACTATGGCTACACCTTC. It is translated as CASSGAPAHYGYTF.

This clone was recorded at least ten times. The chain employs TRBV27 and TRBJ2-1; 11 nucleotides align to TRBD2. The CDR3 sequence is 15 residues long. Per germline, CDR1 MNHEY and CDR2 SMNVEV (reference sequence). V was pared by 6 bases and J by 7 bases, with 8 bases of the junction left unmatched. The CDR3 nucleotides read TGTGCCAGCAGGCCACTAGCGGGAGTCGCGAATGAGCAGTTCTTC. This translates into CASRPLAGVANEQFF.

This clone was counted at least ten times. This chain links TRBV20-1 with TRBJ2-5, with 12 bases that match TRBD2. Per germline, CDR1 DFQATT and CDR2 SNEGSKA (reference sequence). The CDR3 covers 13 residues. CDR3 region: CSWTSGVAETQYF. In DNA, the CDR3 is TGCAGCTGGACTAGCGGGGTCGCAGAGACCCAGTACTTC.

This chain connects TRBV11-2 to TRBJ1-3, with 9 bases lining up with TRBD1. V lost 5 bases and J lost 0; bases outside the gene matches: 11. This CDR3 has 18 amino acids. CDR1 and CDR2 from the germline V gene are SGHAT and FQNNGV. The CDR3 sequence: CASSLRGQGSLSGNTIYF. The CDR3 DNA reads TGTGCCAGCAGCCTTCGGGGACAGGGCTCTCTCTCTGGAAACACCATATATTTT.

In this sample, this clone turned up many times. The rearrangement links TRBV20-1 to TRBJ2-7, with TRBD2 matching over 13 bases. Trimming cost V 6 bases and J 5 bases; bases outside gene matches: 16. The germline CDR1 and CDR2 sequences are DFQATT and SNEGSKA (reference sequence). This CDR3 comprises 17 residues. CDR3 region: CSAQTSGRTLISDEQYF. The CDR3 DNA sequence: TGCAGTGCCCAGACTAGCGGGAGGACCTTAATAAGCGACGAGCAGTACTTC.

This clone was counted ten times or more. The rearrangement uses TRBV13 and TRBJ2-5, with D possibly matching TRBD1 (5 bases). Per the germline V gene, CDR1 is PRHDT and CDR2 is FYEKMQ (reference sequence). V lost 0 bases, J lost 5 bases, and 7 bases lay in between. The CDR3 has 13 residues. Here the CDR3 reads CASSLGRVETQYF. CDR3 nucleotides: TGTGCCAGCAGCTTAGGCAGGGTTGAGACCCAGTACTTC.